The clone carrying this T cell receptor beta chain was seen only a few times. These data are taken from a study of human T cells and chemical hapten exposure. Overall study context: The study enrolled mostly female patients with alopecia areata, totalis or universalis. Variability of per-sample TCR yields stemmed mainly from small differences in pooled library volume.

TCRdb analysed the RACE reads with MiXCR anew, one entry per CDR3 protein. This sample has some 350,000 distinct CDR3 sequences, with around 7% found just once. Time point reported: patch test 1, 2 weeks after DPC sensitization. Treatment: therapeutic diphenylcyclopropenone sensitization with weekly scalp DPC. Every donor had alopecia and was 18 to 70 years old; all were suitable for DPC. The V end was cut by 5 bases, the J end by 6 bases, with 14 bases between. The CDR3 extends over 13 amino acids. Germline V gene data show CDR1 as MNHNY and CDR2 as SVGAGI (reference sequence). The chain has TRBV6-6 and TRBJ2-7; D is perhaps TRBD2 (5 bases). The sample in question was whole blood, obtained in connection with sensitization to the hapten diphenylcyclopropenone (DPC). This receptor was taken from a woman aged 18-29 years with alopecia areata. Some clones in this sample may be carry-over from other donors' samples. CDR3 sequence: CASSASLGGEQYF. CDR3 coding DNA: TGTGCCAGCAGTGCTAGCCTAGGCGGCGAGCAGTACTTC.